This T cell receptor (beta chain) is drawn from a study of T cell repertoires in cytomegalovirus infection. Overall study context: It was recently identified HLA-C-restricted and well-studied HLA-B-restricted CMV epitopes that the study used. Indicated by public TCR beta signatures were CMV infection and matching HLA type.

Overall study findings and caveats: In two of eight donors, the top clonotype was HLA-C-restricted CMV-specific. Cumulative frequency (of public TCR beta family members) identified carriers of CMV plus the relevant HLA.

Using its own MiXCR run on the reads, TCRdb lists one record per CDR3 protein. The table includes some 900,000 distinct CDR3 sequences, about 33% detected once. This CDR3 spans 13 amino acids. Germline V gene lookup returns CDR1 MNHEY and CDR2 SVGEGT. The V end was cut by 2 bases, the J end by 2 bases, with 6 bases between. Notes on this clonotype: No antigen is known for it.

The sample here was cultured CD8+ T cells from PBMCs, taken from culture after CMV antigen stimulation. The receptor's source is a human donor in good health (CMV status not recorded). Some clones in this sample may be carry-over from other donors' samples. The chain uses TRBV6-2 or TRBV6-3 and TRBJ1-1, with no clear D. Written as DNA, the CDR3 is TGTGCCAGCAGTTACATTACCAACACTGAAGCTTTCTTT. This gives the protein CASSYITNTEAFF.